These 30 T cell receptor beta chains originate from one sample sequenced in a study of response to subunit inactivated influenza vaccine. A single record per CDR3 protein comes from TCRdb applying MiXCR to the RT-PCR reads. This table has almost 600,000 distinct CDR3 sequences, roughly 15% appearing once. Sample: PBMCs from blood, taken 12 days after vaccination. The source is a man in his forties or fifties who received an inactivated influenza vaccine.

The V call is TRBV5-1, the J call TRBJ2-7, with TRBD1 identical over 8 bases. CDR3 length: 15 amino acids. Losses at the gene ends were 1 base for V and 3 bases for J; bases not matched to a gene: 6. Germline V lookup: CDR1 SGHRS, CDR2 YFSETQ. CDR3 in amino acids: CASSLSGQGVYEQYF. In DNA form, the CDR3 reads TGCGCCAGCAGCTTGTCCGGACAGGGTGTCTACGAGCAGTACTTC.

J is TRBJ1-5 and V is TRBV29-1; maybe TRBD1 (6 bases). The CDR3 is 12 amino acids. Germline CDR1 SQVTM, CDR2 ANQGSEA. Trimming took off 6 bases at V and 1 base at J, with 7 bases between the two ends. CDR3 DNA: TGCAGCGTGGGGGCCAGCAATCAGCCCCAGCATTTT. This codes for CSVGASNQPQHF.

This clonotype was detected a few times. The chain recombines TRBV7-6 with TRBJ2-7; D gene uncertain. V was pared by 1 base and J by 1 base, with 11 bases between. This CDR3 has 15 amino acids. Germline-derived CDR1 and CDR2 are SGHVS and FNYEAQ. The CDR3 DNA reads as TGTGCCAGCAGCTTAGTATCCGGGTTATCCTACGAGCAGTACTTC. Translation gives CASSLVSGLSYEQYF.

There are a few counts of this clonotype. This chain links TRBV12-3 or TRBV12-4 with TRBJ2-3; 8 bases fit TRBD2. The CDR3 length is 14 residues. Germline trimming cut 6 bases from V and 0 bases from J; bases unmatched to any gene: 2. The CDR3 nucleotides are TGTGCCAGCAGAAGCGGGGGAAGCACAGATACGCAGTATTTT. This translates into CASRSGGSTDTQYF.

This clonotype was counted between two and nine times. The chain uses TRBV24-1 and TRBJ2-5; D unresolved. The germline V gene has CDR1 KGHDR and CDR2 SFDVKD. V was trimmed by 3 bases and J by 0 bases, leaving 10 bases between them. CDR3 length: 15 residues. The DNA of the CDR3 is TGTGCCACCAGTGATCCCGGGTCGTACCAAGAGACCCAGTACTTC. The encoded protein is CATSDPGSYQETQYF.

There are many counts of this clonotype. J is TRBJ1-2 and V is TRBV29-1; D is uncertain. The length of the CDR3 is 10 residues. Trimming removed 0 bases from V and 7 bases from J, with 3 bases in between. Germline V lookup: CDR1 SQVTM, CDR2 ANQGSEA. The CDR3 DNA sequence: TGCAGCGTTGAAGAAAGTGGCTACACCTTC. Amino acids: CSVEESGYTF. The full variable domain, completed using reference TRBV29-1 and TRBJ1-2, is SAVISQKPSRDICQRGTSLTIQCQVDSQVTMMFWYRQQPGQSLTLIATANQGSEATYESGFVIDKFPISRPNLTFSTLTVSNMSPEDSSIYLCSVEESGYTFGSGTRLTVV.

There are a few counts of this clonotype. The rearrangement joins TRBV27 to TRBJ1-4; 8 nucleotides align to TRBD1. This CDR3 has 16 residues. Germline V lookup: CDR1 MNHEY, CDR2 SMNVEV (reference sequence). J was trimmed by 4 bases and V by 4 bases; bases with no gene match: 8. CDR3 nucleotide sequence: TGTGCCAGCAGTTCAACCCGGGACAGGATTAATGAAAAACTGTTTTTT. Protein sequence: CASSSTRDRINEKLFF.

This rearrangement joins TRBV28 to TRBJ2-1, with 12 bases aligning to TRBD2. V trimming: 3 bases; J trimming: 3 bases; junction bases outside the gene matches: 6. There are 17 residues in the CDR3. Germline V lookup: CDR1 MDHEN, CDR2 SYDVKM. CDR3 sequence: CASSFPSSGRDYNEQFF. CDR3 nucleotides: TGTGCCAGCAGTTTCCCCTCTAGCGGGAGGGACTACAATGAGCAGTTCTTC.

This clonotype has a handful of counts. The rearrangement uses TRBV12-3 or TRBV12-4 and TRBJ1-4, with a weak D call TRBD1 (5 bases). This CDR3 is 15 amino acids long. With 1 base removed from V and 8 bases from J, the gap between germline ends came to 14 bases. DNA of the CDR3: TGTGCCAGCAGTTTAGGGGGGGGTCAGGCCGAAAAACTGTTTTTT. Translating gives CASSLGGGQAEKLFF.

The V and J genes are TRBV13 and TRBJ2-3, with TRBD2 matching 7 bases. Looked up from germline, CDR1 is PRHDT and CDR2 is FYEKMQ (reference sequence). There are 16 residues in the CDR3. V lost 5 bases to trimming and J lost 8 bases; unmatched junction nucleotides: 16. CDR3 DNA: TGTGCCAGCAGCCCTGTTGGGCGGGAGCCATCGGGTACGCAGTATTTT. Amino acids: CASSPVGREPSGTQYF.

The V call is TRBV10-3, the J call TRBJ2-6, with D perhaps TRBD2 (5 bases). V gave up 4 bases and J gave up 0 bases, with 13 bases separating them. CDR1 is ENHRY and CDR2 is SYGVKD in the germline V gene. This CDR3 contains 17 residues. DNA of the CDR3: TGTGCCATCAGTGGACGGACGGGGAGCTCTGGGGCCAACGTCCTGACTTTC. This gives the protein CAISGRTGSSGANVLTF.

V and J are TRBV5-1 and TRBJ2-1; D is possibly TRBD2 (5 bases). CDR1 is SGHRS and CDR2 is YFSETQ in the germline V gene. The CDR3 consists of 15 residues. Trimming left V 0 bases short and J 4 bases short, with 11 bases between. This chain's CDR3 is CASSLGGSEYNEQFF. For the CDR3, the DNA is TGCGCCAGCAGCTTGGGAGGGAGTGAGTACAATGAGCAGTTCTTC. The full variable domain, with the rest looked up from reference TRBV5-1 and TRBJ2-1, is KAGVTQTPRYLIKTRGQQVTLSCSPISGHRSVSWYQQTPGQGLQFLFEYFSETQRNKGNFPGRFSGRQFSNSRSEMNVSTLELGDSALYLCASSLGGSEYNEQFFGPGTRLTVL.

The chain's CDR3 is CASSRARSDSPLHF. The CDR3 DNA is TGTGCCAGCAGTAGAGCCAGGTCGGATTCACCCCTCCACTTT. This chain connects TRBV12-3 or TRBV12-4 to TRBJ1-6; D remains unclear. The CDR3 contains 14 residues. Trimming took off 5 bases at V and 8 bases at J, with 13 bases between the two ends.

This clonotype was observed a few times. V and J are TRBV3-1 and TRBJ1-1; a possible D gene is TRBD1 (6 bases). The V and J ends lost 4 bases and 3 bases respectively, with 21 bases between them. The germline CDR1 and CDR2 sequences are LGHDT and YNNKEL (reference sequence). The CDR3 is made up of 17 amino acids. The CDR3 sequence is CASSPRRGSGGYTEAFF. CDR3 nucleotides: TGTGCCAGCAGCCCACGAAGGGGGAGCGGAGGATACACTGAAGCTTTCTTT.

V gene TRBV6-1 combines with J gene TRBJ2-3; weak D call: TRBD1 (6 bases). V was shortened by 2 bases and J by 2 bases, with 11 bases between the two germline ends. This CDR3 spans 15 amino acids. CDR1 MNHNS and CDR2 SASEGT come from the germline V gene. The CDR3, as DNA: TGTGCCAGCAGTGAACGGACAGTATCCACAGATACGCAGTATTTT. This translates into CASSERTVSTDTQYF.

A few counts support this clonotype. DNA for the CDR3: TGTGCCAGCAGAGCACCCCTTACAGGGATCGGCTCCTACGAGCAGTACTTC. Translating gives CASRAPLTGIGSYEQYF. The chain is built from TRBV27 and TRBJ2-7, with a tentative D call TRBD1 (6 bases). Between the trimmed V and J ends, which lost 6 bases and 0 bases, there was a span of 21 bases. Germline CDR1 and CDR2: MNHEY and SMNVEV (reference sequence). The CDR3 spans 17 residues.

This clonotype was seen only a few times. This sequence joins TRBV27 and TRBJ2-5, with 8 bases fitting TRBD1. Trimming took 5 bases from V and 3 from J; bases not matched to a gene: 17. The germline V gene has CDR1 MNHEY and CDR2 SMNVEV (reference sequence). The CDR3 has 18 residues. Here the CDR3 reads CASSPPRASGTGEETQYF. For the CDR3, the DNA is TGTGCCAGCAGTCCCCCGCGGGCCTCCGGGACAGGTGAAGAGACCCAGTACTTC.

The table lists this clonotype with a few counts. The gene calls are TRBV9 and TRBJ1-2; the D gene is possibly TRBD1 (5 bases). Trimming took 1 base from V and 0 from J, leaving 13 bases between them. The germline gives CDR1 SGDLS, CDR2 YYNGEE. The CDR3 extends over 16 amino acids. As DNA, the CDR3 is TGTGCCAGCAGCGTACACGCGGGGCGTACTAACTATGGCTACACCTTC. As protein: CASSVHAGRTNYGYTF.

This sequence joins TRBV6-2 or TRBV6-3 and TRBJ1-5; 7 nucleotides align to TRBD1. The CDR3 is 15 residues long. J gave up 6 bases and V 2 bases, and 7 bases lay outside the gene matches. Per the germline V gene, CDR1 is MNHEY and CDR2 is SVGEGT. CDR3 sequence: CASSYGVGGGQPQHF. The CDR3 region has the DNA TGTGCCAGCAGTTACGGGGTAGGGGGCGGTCAGCCCCAGCATTTT.

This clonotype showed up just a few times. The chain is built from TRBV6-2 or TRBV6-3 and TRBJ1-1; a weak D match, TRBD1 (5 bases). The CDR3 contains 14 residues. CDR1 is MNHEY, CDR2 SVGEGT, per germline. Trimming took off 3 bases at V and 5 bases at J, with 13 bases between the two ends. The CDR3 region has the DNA TGTGCCAGCAGTTATTCCTCCGGGGGTACTGAAGCTTTCTTT. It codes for CASSYSSGGTEAFF.

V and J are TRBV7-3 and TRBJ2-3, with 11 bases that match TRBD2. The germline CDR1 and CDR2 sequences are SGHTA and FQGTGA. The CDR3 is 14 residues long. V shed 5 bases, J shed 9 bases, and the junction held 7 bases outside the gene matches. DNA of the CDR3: TGTGCCAGCAGCCCTGGGACTAGCGGCCTAACGCAGTATTTT. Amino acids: CASSPGTSGLTQYF.

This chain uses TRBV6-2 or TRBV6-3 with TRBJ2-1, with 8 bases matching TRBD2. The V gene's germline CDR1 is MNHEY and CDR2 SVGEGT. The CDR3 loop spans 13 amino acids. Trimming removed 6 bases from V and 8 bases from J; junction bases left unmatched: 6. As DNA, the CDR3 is TGTGCCAGCAGCGGACTAGCTTTACATGAGCAGTTCTTC. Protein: CASSGLALHEQFF.

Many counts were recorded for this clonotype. This chain's CDR3 is CASSPSGANTEAFF. CDR3 nucleotides: TGTGCCAGCTCACCTTCCGGGGCGAACACTGAAGCTTTCTTT. This chain joins TRBV18 and TRBJ1-1, with a tentative D call TRBD1 (5 bases). The V end was cut by 3 bases, the J end by 1 base, with 9 bases between. Per the germline V gene, CDR1 is KGHSH and CDR2 is LQKENI. The CDR3 loop spans 14 amino acids.

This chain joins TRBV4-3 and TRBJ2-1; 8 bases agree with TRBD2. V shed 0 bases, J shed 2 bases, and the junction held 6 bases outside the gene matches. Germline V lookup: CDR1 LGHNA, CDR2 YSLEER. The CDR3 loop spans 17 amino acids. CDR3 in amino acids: CASSQDPFSGTYNEQFF. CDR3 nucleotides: TGCGCCAGCAGCCAAGATCCTTTTAGCGGGACCTACAATGAGCAGTTCTTC.

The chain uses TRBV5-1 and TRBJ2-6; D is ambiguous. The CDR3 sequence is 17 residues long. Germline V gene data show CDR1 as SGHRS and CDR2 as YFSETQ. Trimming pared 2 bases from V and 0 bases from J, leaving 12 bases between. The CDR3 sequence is CASSFNSGASGANVLTF. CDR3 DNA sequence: TGCGCCAGCAGCTTTAATTCAGGAGCCTCTGGGGCCAACGTCCTGACTTTC.

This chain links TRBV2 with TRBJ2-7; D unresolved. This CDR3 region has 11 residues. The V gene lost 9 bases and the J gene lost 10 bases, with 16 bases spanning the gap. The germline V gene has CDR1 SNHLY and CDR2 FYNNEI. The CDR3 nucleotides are TGTGCCAGTACAGACGGTCCAGGACAGTACTTC. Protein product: CASTDGPGQYF.

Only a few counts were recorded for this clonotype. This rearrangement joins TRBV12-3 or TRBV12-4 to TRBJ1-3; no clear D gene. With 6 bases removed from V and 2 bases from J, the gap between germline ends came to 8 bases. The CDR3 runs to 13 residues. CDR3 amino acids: CASSNTPGNTIYF. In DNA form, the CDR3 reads TGTGCCAGCAGCAACACACCTGGAAACACCATATATTTT.

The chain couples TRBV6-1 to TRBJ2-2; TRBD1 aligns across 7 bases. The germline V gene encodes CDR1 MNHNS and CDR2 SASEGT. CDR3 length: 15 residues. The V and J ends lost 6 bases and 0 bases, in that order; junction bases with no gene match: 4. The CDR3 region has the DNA TGTGCCAGCAGGCCCGGACAGGCGAACACCGGGGAGCTGTTTTTT. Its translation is CASRPGQANTGELFF.

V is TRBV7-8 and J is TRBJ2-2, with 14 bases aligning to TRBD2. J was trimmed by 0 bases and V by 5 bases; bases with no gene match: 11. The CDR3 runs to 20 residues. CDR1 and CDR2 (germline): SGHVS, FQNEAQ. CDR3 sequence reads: CASSQGLAGVGVANTGELFF. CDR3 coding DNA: TGTGCCAGCAGCCAGGGACTAGCGGGAGTTGGGGTAGCGAACACCGGGGAGCTGTTTTTT.

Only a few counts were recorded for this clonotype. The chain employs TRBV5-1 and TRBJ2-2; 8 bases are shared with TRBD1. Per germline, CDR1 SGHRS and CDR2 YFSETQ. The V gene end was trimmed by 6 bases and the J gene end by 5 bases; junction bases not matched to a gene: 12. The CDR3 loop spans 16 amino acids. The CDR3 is CASTRFGQGATGELFF. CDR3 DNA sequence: TGCGCCAGCACCCGATTCGGGCAGGGGGCGACCGGGGAGCTGTTTTTT.